This section outlines one TCR beta chain sequence together with its context. There is no known antigen for this receptor. The sequencing machine was a NextSeq 550. The Human TCR Profiling Kit (MiLaboratory) was used to make UMI-labeled 5' RACE TRB cDNA libraries. cDNA synthesis used the entire amount of extracted RNA, and PCR amplification then used the entire amount of cDNA produced. Libraries were prepared in parallel with an identical number of PCR cycles. Per the authors' processing: About 54,000 +/- 9,700 unique UMI-labeled TRB cDNA molecules per library were extracted with MIGEC and MiXCR, with at least two reads per UMI required. Each library averaged about 37,000 +/- 9,700 functional in-frame TRB CDR3 nucleotide clonotypes without stop codons. After downsampling to 5000 UMI-labeled TRB molecules per sample, diversity metrics such as normalized Shannon-Wiener and Chao1 were calculated in VDJtools. VDJtools computed clonotype-size-weighted physicochemical properties of the central five CDR3 residues: interaction energy, strength, volume and Kidera factor 4. After TCRdb reprocessed the reads, each CDR3 protein sequence was kept as one row, without DNA. None of the V and J calls come from the authors' own analysis; TCRdb made them. The sample table gives about 150,000 distinct CDR3 sequences. The ten largest clonotypes hold 0.45% to 0.6% of the sample.

Each CD8+ T cell subset was flow-sorted in triplicate, and approximately 280,000 cells per subset were placed directly into RLT lysis buffer. Naive CD8+ T cells were defined stringently as CD45RO-CCR7+CD27+CD95- to exclude memory contaminants. Peripheral blood mononuclear cells were isolated from buffy coats using standard density gradient centrifugation. A FACSAria III was used to flow-sort naive CD8+ T cells into CXCR3-negative and CXCR3-positive populations. Total RNA was extracted from sorted cells using an RNeasy Mini Kit. This entry is derived from a study of CXCR3-negative and CXCR3-positive naive CD8 T cells (dated 2019 in TCRdb). Study-wide context: Some 130 million TRB reads were obtained in total, roughly 1.5 +/- 0.3 million reads per library. The TRBV-TRBJ cluster analysis covered naive subsets from about five donors and memory cells from 3 donors. The diversity and physicochemical repertoire analyses included more than ten donors pooled from two independent experiments. The full study reports these points: Both naive subsets had comparably high repertoire diversity, while memory CD8+ T cells had much lower repertoire diversity. Because CXCR3 expression was partially decreased after cryopreservation, freshly isolated PBMCs were used for most assays. Compared with CXCR3-negative naive cells, CXCR3-positive naive cells had TRB CDR3s with higher hydrophobicity (lower Kidera factor 4), lower energy, and higher strength and volume indices. Because surface CD5, which has been linked to self-reactivity in mice, was comparable between naive subsets, TCR interaction strength was also inferred from TRB CDR3 physicochemical properties. TRBV-TRBJ usage was similar between naive CXCR3-negative and CXCR3-positive cells from the same donor, while memory cells showed distinct patterns.

The germline V gene specifies LGHNA as CDR1 and YNFKEQ as CDR2. The CDR3 runs 16 amino acids, cysteine and phenylalanine included. Only the protein is on record. The source of this sequence is a human donor in good health. Some clones in this sample may be carry-over from other donors' samples. The sequenced sample was naive CXCR3+ CD8+ T cells from blood. This specimen's cell subset or site label, per the study, means: CD45RO-CCR7+CD27+CD95- naive CD8+ T cells expressing CXCR3 (TNR3+). Recombination connected TRBV4-2 to TRBJ1-2; TCRdb calls TRBD1, which cannot be checked without DNA. The CDR3 reads as follows: CASSQEDRTGNYGYTF.